The T cell receptor (beta chain) described here comes from a study of blood T cell repertoires in COVID-19 (dated by TCRdb to 2019 to 2021). General notes on the study: Samples covering the acute and convalescent phases of COVID-19 were provided by collaborators in the United States, Italy and Spain. The sample metadata nearly always contained a de-identified subject ID, COVID-19 status, age in years and sex. Where HLA class I and class II types were available, the types were taken from metadata supplied by the sample provider, not from assay-based typing. The repertoires were released in a freely available public database meant as a resource for research on the immune response to SARS-CoV-2. Samples were obtained from the ongoing ImmuneRACE study (first 160 participants) and from 1,254 subjects provided by 6 global collaborators. Deeply sampled blood TCRbeta repertoires from subjects exposed to, actively infected with, or recovered from COVID-19 were included in the dataset. The material from the prospective study consisted of cDNA or gDNA derived from T cells, B-cell-depleted T cells, or PBMCs. The investigation overall reported the following: How much clinical and demographic metadata was included differed by source and by participant, and the metadata was provided uncurated.

In the case of this clone: Its antigen specificity is not known. One base away there is no much larger clone; base qualities are not given.

As encoded in the germline V gene, CDR1 is SNHLY while CDR2 is FYNNEI. Trimming costs V 6 bases and J 6 bases, and their ends lie 14 bases apart. The CDR3 measures 13 amino acids from cysteine to phenylalanine. The CDR3 DNA has 39 bases and is translated from base 1. The immunoSEQ Assay, a bias-controlled multiplex PCR, was used to amplify TCRbeta CDR3 regions from genomic DNA. Under the source paper's analysis protocol: The number of nucleated cells in each sample was estimated from the amplification of reference gene primers within the assay. To quantify the absolute abundance of each unique TCRbeta CDR3 rearrangement, sequence reads were collapsed and filtered. For each sample, productive Simpson clonality was calculated as the square root of Simpson's diversity index over productive rearrangements. The table comes from immuneACCESS by way of TCRdb, which keeps in-frame sequences with V and J called. Part of the clones is missing from these tables; in studies checked, under half for an unresolved V gene and the rest for unknown reasons. Clone size and the V and J calls come from that table; the DNA yielded D and trimming. The table for this sample lists about 77,000 clones; 80% of them were counted only once. Clones ranked in the top ten supply around 4.8% of the sample.

Whole blood was collected in K2EDTA tubes by collaborating institutions according to the institutions' own protocols. Collaborator samples were shipped for TCRbeta analysis as frozen whole blood, isolated PBMCs, or DNA extracted from either sample type. Recombination joined TRBV2 with TRBJ1-1; a tentative D match to TRBD1 spans 6 bases. The specimen was peripheral blood. This TCR came from a woman between 65 and 79 years old with acute or convalescent COVID-19. The nucleotide sequence reads as follows: TGTGCCAGCAGGTCTACAGGGTTGCCTGAAGCTTTCTTT. This encodes CASRSTGLPEAFF. The entire variable domain, with the stretches around the CDR3 drawn from the reference TRBV2 and TRBJ1-1 proteins, is EPEVTQTPSHQVTQMGQEVILRCVPISNHLYFYWYRQILGQKVEFLVSFYNNEISEKSEIFDDQFSVERPDGSNFTLKIRSTKLEDSAMYFCASRSTGLPEAFFGQGTRLTVV.